The next 8 T cell receptor beta chains were all read from a single sample in a study of blood T cell repertoires in COVID-19. TCRdb keeps only in-frame clones here, not all; method: immunoSEQ multiplex PCR. The repertoire holds roughly 500,000 clones, with 75% to 90% as singletons. The sequenced sample consisted of PBMCs or T cells enriched from blood (not recorded which). The receptor set was obtained from a woman aged 55-69 years who had recovered from COVID-19.

V is TRBV6-6 and J is TRBJ1-2; 9 nucleotides line up with TRBD1. Germline V gene lookup returns CDR1 MNHNY and CDR2 SVGAGI (reference sequence). The CDR3 is made up of 15 amino acids. J was trimmed by 2 bases and V by 8 bases; bases with no gene match: 9. CDR3 amino acids: CASQEGQGSNYGYTF. The CDR3, as DNA: TGTGCCAGCCAGGAGGGACAGGGATCAAACTATGGCTACACCTTC.

V usage is TRBV2 and J usage is TRBJ2-3; TRBD2 aligns across 13 bases. Germline-derived CDR1 and CDR2 are SNHLY and FYNNEI. The CDR3 runs 15 residues. With 5 bases clipped from V and 9 bases from J, the junction kept 8 bases outside the gene matches. The CDR3 DNA reads TGTGCCAGCAGTAAAGGACTAGCGGGGGTCAGAACGCAGTATTTT. This sequence encodes CASSKGLAGVRTQYF.

This chain joins TRBV12-5 and TRBJ2-1, with D perhaps matching TRBD2 (6 bases). The germline gives CDR1 LGHNT, CDR2 FRNRAP. V was trimmed by 4 bases and J by 9 bases, leaving 19 bases between them. The CDR3 sequence is 15 residues long. Written as DNA, the CDR3 is TGTGCTAGTGGTTCCCAGGCGCCGATGGGGGGTGAGCAGTTCTTC. It specifies CASGSQAPMGGEQFF.

This clone has a handful of counts. The V and J genes are TRBV25-1 and TRBJ1-2; the D gene is possibly TRBD1 (5 bases). Trimming left V 4 bases short and J 2 bases short, with 11 bases between. This CDR3 has 14 residues. Per the germline V gene, CDR1 is MGHDK and CDR2 is SYGVNS. The CDR3 protein is CASSALDSNYGYTF. DNA of the CDR3: TGTGCCAGCAGTGCCCTCGACAGCAACTATGGCTACACCTTC.

The V call is TRBV5-1, the J call TRBJ1-4, with TRBD1 as a possible D gene (5 bases). Trimming took 4 bases from V and 8 from J, leaving 18 bases between them. The CDR3 sequence is 15 residues long. CDR1 and CDR2 from the germline V gene are SGHRS and YFSETQ. The CDR3 sequence is CASSPGVQAGEKLFF. CDR3 nucleotide sequence: TGCGCCAGCAGCCCGGGTGTACAGGCGGGGGAAAAACTGTTTTTT. The variable domain in full, completed from reference TRBV5-1 and TRBJ1-4, reads KAGVTQTPRYLIKTRGQQVTLSCSPISGHRSVSWYQQTPGQGLQFLFEYFSETQRNKGNFPGRFSGRQFSNSRSEMNVSTLELGDSALYLCASSPGVQAGEKLFFGSGTQLSVL.

In this sample, this clone turned up a few times. This chain uses TRBV19 with TRBJ1-4, with 10 bases matching TRBD1. The CDR3 loop spans 16 amino acids. The J segment lost 3 bases and the V segment lost 10 bases, leaving 11 bases of the junction unmatched. Germline loops: CDR1 LNHDA, CDR2 SQIVND (reference sequence). The DNA of the CDR3 is TGTGCCACCAAGACAGGGGGCCGGTCGGCTAATGAAAAACTGTTTTTT. Its translation is CATKTGGRSANEKLFF.

CDR3 nucleotide sequence: TGCAGCGTTCTACAGGGGGTGAACACTGAAGCTTTCTTT. Protein: CSVLQGVNTEAFF. The chain has TRBV29-1 and TRBJ1-1; 8 bases are shared with TRBD1. V lost 5 bases and J lost 0; bases outside the gene matches: 2. Germline V gene lookup returns CDR1 SQVTM and CDR2 ANQGSEA. The CDR3 runs 13 residues.

This clone was recorded a few times. This chain connects TRBV29-1 to TRBJ2-2; tentative D call: TRBD2 (6 bases). This CDR3 is 11 amino acids long. Between the trimmed V and J ends, which lost 6 bases and 6 bases, there was a span of 8 bases. CDR1 and CDR2 (germline): SQVTM, ANQGSEA. This CDR3 is CSVPGAGELFF. Here the CDR3 DNA reads TGCAGCGTCCCGGGGGCCGGGGAGCTGTTTTTT.